This T cell receptor (beta chain) is drawn from a study of OX40 agonist ivuxolimab in advanced cancers. Study-level information: The dose-escalation cohort was about 80% male, with a mean age of 60 years, ranging roughly 20 to 90.

The CDR3 totals 15 residues. Trimming shortened V by 0 bases and J by 3 bases, and 12 bases separated the two germline ends. The V gene's germline CDR1 is KGHSH and CDR2 LQKENI. Sequencing was performed with immunoSEQ multiplex PCR; in TCRdb, only in-frame clones are kept and a portion is missing. The sample holds over 80,000 clones, 70% to 90% seen once. The source of this sequence is an adult with an advanced solid tumor such as melanoma, head and neck, liver or kidney cancer. The chain couples TRBV18 to TRBJ2-7; unclear D gene. The input for sequencing was CD4+ or CD8+ T cells sorted from blood, taken in a trial of the OX40 agonist ivuxolimab. DNA for the CDR3: TGTGCCAGCTCACCACCGGGCAGCCCCATCTACGAGCAGTACTTC. This gives the protein CASSPPGSPIYEQYF.